The text below deals with one TCR beta chain. This sample was taken from a study of response to subunit inactivated influenza vaccine. This CDR3 is built from 15 residues. V shed 10 bases, J shed 1 base, and the junction held 11 bases outside the gene matches. Germline-derived CDR1 and CDR2 are SNHLY and FYNNEI. TCRdb recomputed calls from the RT-PCR reads with MiXCR, one row per CDR3 protein. Among roughly 650,000 distinct CDR3 sequences listed, 14% were seen once. Source: PBMCs from blood, taken 14 to 15 days before vaccination. The chain links TRBV2 to TRBJ2-3; 7 bases are shared with TRBD2. This TCR was sampled from a man aged 50-59 years who received an inactivated influenza vaccine. The CDR3 DNA reads as TGTGCCACCACTGGGACTACACTCGGCACAGATACGCAGTATTTT. Translating gives CATTGTTLGTDTQYF.